This T cell receptor (beta chain) was obtained from a study of response to subunit inactivated influenza vaccine. Findings of the study overall: That few new T cells are recruited by each seasonal influenza vaccination was the authors' suggestion.

This clonotype was counted between two and nine times. Its antigen is currently unknown. CDR1 and CDR2 (germline): SGHAT, FQDESV (reference sequence). Losses at the gene ends were 5 bases for V and 7 bases for J; bases not matched to a gene: 26. CDR3 length equals 20 residues. MiXCR was run by TCRdb on the RT-PCR reads, yielding one entry per CDR3 protein. The sample lists around 520,000 distinct CDR3 sequences, around 25% occurring once. The chain recombines TRBV11-1 with TRBJ2-1; 7 nucleotides agree with TRBD2. The sample here was CD4+ T cells sorted from PBMCs, taken 5 days after vaccination. This clonotype was obtained from a middle-aged man who received an inactivated influenza vaccine. The DNA for the CDR3 is TGTGCCAGCAGCACCCAAGCAGTGGCGTATAGCGGGCGACTTGGGAATGAGCAGTTCTTC. Its translation is CASSTQAVAYSGRLGNEQFF.